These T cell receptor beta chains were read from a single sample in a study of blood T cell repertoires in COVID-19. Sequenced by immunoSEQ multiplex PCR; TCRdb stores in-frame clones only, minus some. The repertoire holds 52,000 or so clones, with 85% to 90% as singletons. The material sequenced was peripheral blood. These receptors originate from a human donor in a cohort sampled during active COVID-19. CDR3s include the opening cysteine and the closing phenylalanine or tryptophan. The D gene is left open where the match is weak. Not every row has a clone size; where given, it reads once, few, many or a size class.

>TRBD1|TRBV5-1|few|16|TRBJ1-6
CASSDKRQGTDSPLHF
TGCGCCAGCAGCGATAAAAGACAGGGGACCGATTCACCCCTCCACTTT
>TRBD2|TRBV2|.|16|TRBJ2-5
CASRSGLAGIQETQYF
TGTGCCAGCAGATCAGGACTAGCGGGAATTCAAGAGACCCAGTACTTC
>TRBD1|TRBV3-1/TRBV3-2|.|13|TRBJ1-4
CASSHDRGGKLFF
TGTGCCAGCAGCCATGACAGGGGAGGAAAACTGTTTTTT
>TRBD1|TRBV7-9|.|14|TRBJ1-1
CASSPQGAVTEAFF
TGTGCCAGCAGCCCTCAGGGGGCTGTCACTGAAGCTTTCTTT
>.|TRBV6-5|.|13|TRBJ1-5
CASSYSEVQPQHF
TGTGCCAGCAGTTACTCAGAGGTTCAGCCCCAGCATTTT
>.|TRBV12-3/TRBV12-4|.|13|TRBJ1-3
CASSSRVGNTIYF
TGTGCCAGCAGTTCCCGGGTTGGAAACACCATATATTTT
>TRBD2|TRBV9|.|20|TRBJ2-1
CASSVVVLAGGPRSYNEQFF
TGTGCCAGCAGCGTAGTGGTGCTAGCGGGGGGTCCCCGCTCCTACAATGAGCAGTTCTTC
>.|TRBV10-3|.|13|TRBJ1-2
CAITDTNYYGYTF
TGTGCCATCACTGACACCAACTACTATGGCTACACCTTC
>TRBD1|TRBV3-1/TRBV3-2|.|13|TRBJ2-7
CASSRQGTGEQYF
TGTGCCAGCAGCCGACAGGGGACGGGGGAGCAGTACTTC
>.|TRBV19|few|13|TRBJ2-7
CASTPDGTYEQYF
TGTGCCAGTACCCCGGACGGGACCTACGAGCAGTACTTC
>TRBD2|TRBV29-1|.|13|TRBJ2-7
CSVGSGIHYEQYF
TGCAGCGTTGGTAGCGGGATCCACTACGAGCAGTACTTC
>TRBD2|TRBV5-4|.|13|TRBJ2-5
CASSPWGGEAQYF
TGTGCCAGCAGCCCCTGGGGGGGGGAGGCCCAGTACTTC
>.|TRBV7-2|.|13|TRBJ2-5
CASSLRTEETQYF
TGTGCCAGCAGCTTAAGGACAGAAGAGACCCAGTACTTC
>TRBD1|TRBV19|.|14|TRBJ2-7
CASSRQGSSYEQYF
TGTGCCAGTAGTAGACAGGGGAGCTCCTACGAGCAGTACTTC
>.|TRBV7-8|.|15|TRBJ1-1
CASSPQFRGNTEAFF
TGTGCCAGCAGCCCCCAATTTAGGGGGAACACTGAAGCTTTCTTT
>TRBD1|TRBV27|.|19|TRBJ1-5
CASSRTGSGQVYSNQPQHF
TGTGCCAGCAGTAGGACAGGTTCTGGACAGGTCTATAGCAATCAGCCCCAGCATTTT
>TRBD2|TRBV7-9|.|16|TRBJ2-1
CASSPGLAGGVDEQFF
TGTGCCAGCAGCCCGGGACTAGCGGGGGGGGTCGATGAGCAGTTCTTC
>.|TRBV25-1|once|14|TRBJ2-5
CASSATSLQETQYF
TGTGCCAGCAGTGCGACTAGTCTACAAGAGACCCAGTACTTC
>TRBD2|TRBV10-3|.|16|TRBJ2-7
CAISEPGTSGTYEQYF
TGTGCCATCAGTGAGCCCGGGACTAGCGGAACCTACGAGCAGTACTTC
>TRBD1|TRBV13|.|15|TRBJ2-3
CASGPDRGRTSTQYF
TGTGCCAGCGGTCCAGACAGGGGCCGGACAAGTACGCAGTATTTT
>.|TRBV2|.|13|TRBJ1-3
CASSQGFGNTIYF
TGTGCCAGCAGTCAGGGTTTTGGAAACACCATATATTTT
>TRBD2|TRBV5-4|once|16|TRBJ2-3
CASSSLSGGAGDTQYF
TGTGCCAGCAGCTCCCTTAGCGGGGGGGCCGGAGATACGCAGTATTTT
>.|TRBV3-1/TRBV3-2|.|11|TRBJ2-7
CASTTSYEQYF
TGTGCCAGCACTACCTCCTACGAGCAGTACTTC
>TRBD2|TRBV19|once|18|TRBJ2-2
CASSMGLAGGLDTGELFF
TGTGCCAGTAGTATGGGGCTAGCGGGGGGGCTTGACACCGGGGAGCTGTTTTTT
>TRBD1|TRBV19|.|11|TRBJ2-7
CAKDRDYEQYF
TGTGCCAAAGACAGGGACTACGAGCAGTACTTC
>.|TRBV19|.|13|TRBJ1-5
CASSPGTSQPQHF
TGTGCCAGTAGTCCCGGGACATCTCAGCCCCAGCATTTT
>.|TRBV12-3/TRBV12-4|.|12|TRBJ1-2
CAIHSGDYGYTF
TGTGCCATACACTCCGGAGACTATGGCTACACCTTC
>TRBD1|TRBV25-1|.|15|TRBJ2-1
CASSSRDRGADEQFF
TGTGCCAGCAGTTCCCGGGACAGGGGGGCGGATGAGCAGTTCTTC
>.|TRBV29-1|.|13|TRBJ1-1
CSVVPGSHTEAFF
TGCAGCGTTGTACCCGGGTCGCACACTGAAGCTTTCTTT
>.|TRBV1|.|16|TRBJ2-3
CTSSQEWTSVTDTQYF
TGCACCAGCAGCCAAGAGTGGACTAGCGTCACAGATACGCAGTATTTT
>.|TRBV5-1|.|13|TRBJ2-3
CASSLAGTDTQYF
TGCGCCAGCAGCTTGGCCGGGACAGATACGCAGTATTTT
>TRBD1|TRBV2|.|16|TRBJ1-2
CASSTGTGGAWYGYTF
TGTGCCAGCTCAACGGGAACAGGGGGCGCATGGTATGGCTACACCTTC
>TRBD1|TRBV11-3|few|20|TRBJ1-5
CASSPHLLAGTESTDQPQHF
TGTGCCAGCAGCCCACACCTTTTAGCCGGGACAGAGAGTACAGATCAGCCCCAGCATTTT
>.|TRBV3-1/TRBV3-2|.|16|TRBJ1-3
CASSQTTASSGNTIYF
TGTGCCAGCAGCCAAACGACAGCTAGCTCTGGAAACACCATATATTTT
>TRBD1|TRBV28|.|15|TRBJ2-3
CASSAPGQGTDTQYF
TGTGCCAGCAGTGCCCCGGGACAGGGGACAGATACGCAGTATTTT
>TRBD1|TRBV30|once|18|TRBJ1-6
CAWSVLRTGKGYNSPLHF
TGTGCCTGGAGTGTACTCCGGACAGGGAAAGGCTATAATTCACCCCTCCACTTT